Given below is one T cell receptor beta chain in context. This clonotype was observed a handful of times. Its antigen has not been determined. No qualities accompany the bases; no much larger clone lies one base away. This record belongs to a study of response to subunit inactivated influenza vaccine (dated 2018 in TCRdb). Background on the whole study: To follow how T cells responded to a trivalent subunit inactivated influenza vaccine, the researchers relied on deep quantitative profiling of the T cell receptor repertoire.

The study at large found these results: It was suggested by the authors that each seasonal influenza vaccination may recruit only a limited number of new T cells.

Library generation was performed with RT-PCR. Sequencing used an Illumina HiSeq 2500. The raw public reads went through TCRdb reprocessing: fastp at Q25, MiXCR clone calling, in-frame beta chains kept. Rows matching on CDR3 protein sequence are summarized as one entry with the most common DNA and genes. In all, the sample holds about half a million distinct CDR3 sequences, and 25% of those were seen once. Approximately 2% of the sample is in the top ten clones. CDR3 length: 18 amino acids, cysteine to phenylalanine. CDR3 DNA is the only sequence kept; it has 54 bases, read in frame from the first base. CDR1 and CDR2 (MNHEY, SVGAGI) derive from the germline V gene. Germline trimming: 3 bases from V, 4 bases from J; junction bases outside gene matches: 15.

The receptor chain draws on TRBV6-5 and TRBJ1-2, and 9 junction bases match TRBD1. The sample here was CD4+ T cells sorted from PBMCs, taken around 5 days after vaccination. The receptor comes from a man between 50 and 59 years old who received an inactivated influenza vaccine. Donor details come from another sample of the same person, matched by shared clones. The DNA sequence is TGTGCCAGCAGTTATTACGGCGGGACAGGGTCTCACACCTATGGCTACACCTTC. Its translation reads: CASSYYGGTGSHTYGYTF.